This TCR beta chain was obtained from a study of T-cell memory formation after mild COVID-19. At the level of the study: In these data, TCR clusters were largely donor specific.

Unmatched junction bases numbered 17, after V lost 7 bases and J lost 0 bases. The CDR3 has 20 residues. Germline V gene data show CDR1 as MDHEN and CDR2 as SYDVKM. The 5'RACE method, run with constant-segment primers, produced TCR alpha and TCR beta cDNA libraries (carrying sample barcodes and UMIs). TCRdb analysed the 5' RACE reads with MiXCR anew, one entry per CDR3 protein. The table includes 540,000 or so distinct CDR3 sequences, 20% detected once. This rearrangement joins TRBV28 to TRBJ2-6; 8 bases align to TRBD1. The origin of this receptor is an adult woman who had mild COVID-19 (a few samples of this study predate the infection). Cell type and time point are not known. Material for sequencing was PBMCs or a T cell subset sorted from them (not recorded which). The CDR3 protein is CASTSLTPGQVGSGANVLTF. CDR3 DNA sequence: TGTGCCAGCACTAGCCTCACCCCGGGACAGGTTGGCTCTGGGGCCAACGTCCTGACTTTC.